A single sample is the source of the 3 T cell receptor beta chains below, sequenced in a study of T-cell reconstitution after alpha-beta-depleted transplantation in children. Preparation of the TCRbeta library was carried out with unique molecular identifiers. Using its own MiXCR run on the PCR reads, TCRdb lists one record per CDR3 protein. The sample shows around 600,000 distinct CDR3 sequences, approximately 22% of them seen only once. Sequenced here: PBMCs, mostly from graft donor cells, sampled 360 days after TCRalphabeta/CD19-depleted stem cell transplant. All receptors derive from a boy younger than two who had a stem cell transplant for acute myeloid leukemia, so the T cells may come from the graft donor.

The sample holds a few counts of this clonotype. The chain combines TRBV5-6 with TRBJ2-2; D is ambiguous. Germline CDR1 reads SGHDT; CDR2 reads YYEEEE. The length of the CDR3 is 15 residues. The germline V and J ends were trimmed by 4 bases and 1 base, with 11 bases remaining between them. The CDR3 region is CASSALDMNTGELFF. CDR3 sequence (DNA): TGTGCCAGCAGCGCTTTAGACATGAACACCGGGGAGCTGTTTTTT.

The table lists this clonotype with many counts. The chain has TRBV6-5 and TRBJ2-1; TRBD1 matches at 9 bases. The CDR3 has 16 amino acids. Germline values: CDR1 MNHEY, CDR2 SVGAGI. The V gene end was trimmed by 4 bases and the J gene end by 3 bases; junction bases not matched to a gene: 7. This chain's CDR3 is CASSSRTGVIYNEQFF. CDR3 nucleotide sequence: TGTGCCAGCAGTTCCCGGACAGGGGTAATCTACAATGAGCAGTTCTTC.

This clonotype appeared many times. The DNA for the CDR3 is TGCAGTGCTAGAAGCGCCCGCTCCTACAATGAGCAGTTCTTC. This encodes CSARSARSYNEQFF. V and J are TRBV20-1 and TRBJ2-1; D remains ambiguous. There are 14 residues in the CDR3. The V gene's germline CDR1 is DFQATT and CDR2 SNEGSKA (reference sequence). V was pared by 2 bases and J by 0 bases, with 8 bases between.